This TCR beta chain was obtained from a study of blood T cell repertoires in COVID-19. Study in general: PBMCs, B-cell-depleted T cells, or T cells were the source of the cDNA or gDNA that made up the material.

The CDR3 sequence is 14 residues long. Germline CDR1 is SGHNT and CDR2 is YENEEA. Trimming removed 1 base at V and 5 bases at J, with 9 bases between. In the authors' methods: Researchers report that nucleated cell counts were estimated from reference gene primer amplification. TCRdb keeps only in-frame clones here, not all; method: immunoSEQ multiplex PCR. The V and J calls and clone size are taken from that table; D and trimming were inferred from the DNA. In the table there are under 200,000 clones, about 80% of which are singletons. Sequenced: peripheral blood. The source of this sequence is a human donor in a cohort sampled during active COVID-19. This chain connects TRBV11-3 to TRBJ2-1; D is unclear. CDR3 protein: CASSLVPGNNEQFF. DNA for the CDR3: TGTGCCAGCAGCTTAGTCCCAGGCAACAATGAGCAGTTCTTC.